The 27 T cell receptor beta chains below come from one sample, sequenced in a study of regulatory T cells in long-lasting Graves disease. CDR3-region Arm-PCR and iRepertoire HTBI primers produced the TCR beta libraries. One entry per CDR3 protein results from TCRdb running MiXCR on the multiplex PCR reads. The sample shows roughly 500,000 distinct CDR3 sequences, 12% to 15% of them seen only once. Documented time point: newly diagnosed GD, antithyroid drugs for less than 3 months. Generation of the TCR library employed RNA extracted from PBMCs. These data also featured in a second study, about T cells in Graves' hyperthyroidism and ophthalmopathy.

The material was peripheral blood mononuclear cells (PBMCs), obtained at new diagnosis, from a patient treated with antithyroid drugs. The receptors derive from a woman aged 45-60 years with Graves disease.

At least ten counts were recorded for this clonotype. The gene calls are TRBV27 and TRBJ2-1, with D tentatively TRBD1 (6 bases). The CDR3 extends over 16 amino acids. Trimming removed 8 bases at V and 1 base at J, with 18 bases between. CDR1 is MNHEY, CDR2 SMNVEV, per germline (reference sequence). CDR3 loop: CASGQNRVRSYNEQFF. CDR3 coding DNA: TGTGCCAGCGGCCAAAACAGGGTTCGGTCCTACAATGAGCAGTTCTTC.

The chain is built from TRBV6-2 or TRBV6-3 and TRBJ2-5, with TRBD2 matching over 9 bases. Germline assignment: CDR1 MNHEY and CDR2 SVGEGT. The CDR3 loop spans 13 amino acids. With 5 bases clipped from V and 6 bases from J, the junction kept 4 bases outside the gene matches. The CDR3 DNA follows: TGTGCCAGCAGTCGCGGGAGGGGGAAGACCCAGTACTTC. It specifies CASSRGRGKTQYF.

This clonotype was found a few times. Mismatch with germline at one junction end may stem from a read error. The CDR3 DNA follows: TGTGCCAGCAGCGAAACACCTCGCAGTAGCAATCGGCCCCAGCATTTT. Translating it yields CASSETPRSSNRPQHF. The chain employs TRBV6-1 and TRBJ1-5; D gene unclear. This CDR3 contains 16 residues. Per the germline V gene, CDR1 is MNHNS and CDR2 is SASEGT.

This clonotype was observed a few times. J is TRBJ1-5 and V is TRBV20-1; D is undetermined. V was pared by 3 bases and J by 3 bases, with 15 bases between. This CDR3 contains 15 residues. The germline CDR1 and CDR2 sequences are DFQATT and SNEGSKA (reference sequence). CDR3: CSARDGFHINQPQHF. CDR3 coding DNA: TGCAGTGCTAGGGACGGTTTCCACATCAATCAGCCCCAGCATTTT.

This clonotype was seen repeatedly, ten times or more. This chain joins TRBV3-1 and TRBJ2-7; 12 bases align to TRBD2. This CDR3 spans 16 amino acids. Germline-derived CDR1 and CDR2 are LGHDT and YNNKEL (reference sequence). The junction had 5 bases not matched to a gene; V was cut back by 3 bases and J by 2 bases. The CDR3 DNA is TGTGCCAGCAGCCACCGCGGACTAGCGGGAACCTACGAGCAGTACTTC. It translates to CASSHRGLAGTYEQYF.

This clonotype was counted ten times or more. DNA of the CDR3: TGTGCCAGCAGCTTCCGAGGCGGGACAGAATCCTACAATGAGCAGTTCTTC. It translates to CASSFRGGTESYNEQFF. V is TRBV7-9 and J is TRBJ2-1; D possibly corresponds to TRBD1 (7 bases). Per germline, CDR1 SEHNR and CDR2 FQNEAQ (reference sequence). V lost 3 bases and J lost 1, with 16 bases in between. CDR3 length: 17 amino acids.

This clonotype was found many times. This sequence joins TRBV28 and TRBJ1-2; D remains unclear. Germline CDR1 and CDR2: MDHEN and SYDVKM. V lost 6 bases, J lost 8 bases, and 25 bases lay in between. The CDR3 length is 16 residues. CDR3 amino acids: CASSPRLGSPSRGYTF. The CDR3 DNA follows: TGTGCCAGCAGCCCCCGCCTTGGCTCTCCCAGCCGCGGCTACACCTTC.

Worth noting for this clonotype: The junction and the germline gene differ at one end; a read error may be behind it. The gene calls are TRBV11-2 and TRBJ1-5; D gene uncertain. Germline CDR1 reads SGHAT; CDR2 reads FQNNGV. CDR3 size: 15 residues. CDR3 loop: CASSQEGPSNQPQHF. In DNA form, the CDR3 reads TGCGCCAGCAGCCAAGAGGGCCCTAGCAATCAGCCCCAGCATTTT.

The chain couples TRBV3-1 to TRBJ2-2, with D possibly being TRBD2 (6 bases). CDR1 is LGHDT and CDR2 is YNNKEL in the germline V gene (reference sequence). The CDR3 has 15 amino acids. CDR3 amino acids: CTGTWEVMNTGELFF. In DNA, the CDR3 is TGTACAGGCACTTGGGAGGTGATGAACACCGGGGAGCTGTTTTTT.

At least ten counts were recorded for this clonotype. This chain uses TRBV7-9 with TRBJ1-1; 8 positions agree with TRBD1. The CDR3 totals 15 residues. Germline V CDR1 and CDR2: SEHNR, FQNEAQ (reference sequence). The ends lost 4 bases at V and 1 base at J; junction bases unmatched: 5. The CDR3 is CASSYRDRKNTEAFF. Here the CDR3 DNA reads TGTGCCAGCAGCTACCGGGACAGGAAGAACACTGAAGCTTTCTTT. Based on the CDR3 plus reference TRBV7-9 and TRBJ1-1, the full variable domain is DTGVSQNPRHKITKRGQNVTFRCDPISEHNRLYWYRQTLGQGPEFLTYFQNEAQLEKSRLLSDRFSAERPKGSFSTLEIQRTEQGDSAMYLCASSYRDRKNTEAFFGQGTRLTVV.

The sample holds many counts of this clonotype. The chain carries TRBV5-1 and TRBJ1-2, with D tentatively TRBD1 (6 bases). The CDR3 totals 15 residues. Germline CDR1 SGHRS, CDR2 YFSETQ. V shed 4 bases and J shed 4 bases, with 17 bases lying between them. The CDR3, as DNA: TGCGCCAGCAGCCGGGAGGGGGTGGAGACCTATGGCTACACCTTC. Its translation is CASSREGVETYGYTF.

This clonotype was counted between two and nine times. The J gene is TRBJ1-4, the V gene TRBV5-1; D gene uncertain. Looked up from germline, CDR1 is SGHRS and CDR2 is YFSETQ. Trimming removed 2 bases from V and 3 bases from J, with 11 bases in between. This CDR3 spans 15 amino acids. CDR3 amino acids: CASSFLPDANEKLFF. The CDR3 bases are TGCGCCAGCAGCTTCCTGCCAGACGCTAATGAAAAACTGTTTTTT.

This clonotype showed up just a few times. The V gene is TRBV6-2 or TRBV6-3, the J gene TRBJ2-2; unclear D gene. Trimming removed 5 bases from V and 3 bases from J, with 16 bases in between. CDR1 MNHEY and CDR2 SVGEGT come from the germline V gene. The CDR3 spans 16 residues. For the CDR3, the DNA is TGTGCCAGCAGTCGCCTGTGGGGTTCAGACACCGGGGAGCTGTTTTTT. It yields the protein CASSRLWGSDTGELFF.

This clonotype was seen repeatedly, ten times or more. The chain recombines TRBV29-1 with TRBJ2-5, with D unresolved. The CDR3 has 13 residues. Germline V gene sequence: CDR1 SQVTM, CDR2 ANQGSEA. Trimming took 7 bases from V and 5 from J, leaving 17 bases between them. Here the CDR3 reads CSARRTRMETQYF. The CDR3 DNA sequence: TGCAGCGCTAGACGCACCAGGATGGAGACCCAGTACTTC.

Ten or more counts support this clonotype. The CDR3 DNA sequence: TGTGCCAGCAGTCCGGGGACCTTTAATCAGCCCCAGCATTTT. Translated, it gives CASSPGTFNQPQHF. This chain links TRBV28 with TRBJ1-5; possible D gene TRBD1, 5 bases. V lost 5 bases and J lost 4, with 12 bases in between. There are 14 residues in the CDR3. In germline, CDR1 is MDHEN, CDR2 SYDVKM.

This clonotype was observed a handful of times. The chain couples TRBV20-1 to TRBJ2-7, with D perhaps TRBD1 (8 bases). CDR1 is DFQATT, CDR2 SNEGSKA, per germline (reference sequence). The CDR3 has 15 residues. V dropped 2 bases and J dropped 7 bases, with 21 bases sitting between them. In nucleotides, the CDR3 is TGCAGTGCTAGAAAGGCCGACAGGGGACTACGGGAGCAGTACTTC. It specifies CSARKADRGLREQYF.

The chain couples TRBV5-1 to TRBJ2-7; no firm D call. CDR1 and CDR2 (germline): SGHRS, YFSETQ. Trimming took off 0 bases at V and 0 bases at J, with 10 bases between the two ends. There are 15 residues in the CDR3. The CDR3, as DNA: TGCGCCAGCAGCTTGGTGCCGGGCCCCTCCTACGAGCAGTACTTC. It codes for CASSLVPGPSYEQYF.

The chain couples TRBV9 to TRBJ2-3; D might be TRBD2 (6 bases). CDR1 SGDLS and CDR2 YYNGEE come from the germline V gene. Trimming took 2 bases from V and 4 from J, leaving 8 bases between them. CDR3 size: 13 residues. This CDR3 is CASSVTRADTQYF. The CDR3 coding sequence is TGTGCCAGCAGCGTGACTAGAGCAGATACGCAGTATTTT.

This clonotype has only a few counts. The chain couples TRBV3-1 to TRBJ2-5, with 9 bases aligning to TRBD2. V shed 0 bases and J 4 bases; nucleotides not matched to a gene: 15. Germline lookup yields CDR1 LGHDT and CDR2 YNNKEL (reference sequence). The CDR3 consists of 19 residues. In nucleotides, the CDR3 is TGTGCCAGCAGCCAAGATAGGGTCCGAGCGGGAGGTGGAGGAGAGACCCAGTACTTC. Protein sequence: CASSQDRVRAGGGGETQYF.

This clonotype has at least ten counts. The chain recombines TRBV12-5 with TRBJ2-1, with a weak D call TRBD1 (6 bases). CDR1 is LGHNT, CDR2 FRNRAP, per germline. The germline V and J ends were trimmed by 4 bases and 8 bases, with 12 bases remaining between them. The CDR3 consists of 13 residues. The CDR3 sequence is CASGWDNRDEQFF. CDR3 sequence (DNA): TGTGCTAGTGGTTGGGACAATAGGGATGAGCAGTTCTTC.

There are many counts of this clonotype. The chain employs TRBV7-3 and TRBJ2-3; TRBD2 matches at 7 bases. The CDR3 contains 17 residues. Germline V gives CDR1 SGHTA, CDR2 FQGTGA. V dropped 5 bases and J dropped 4; count of bases not matched to a gene: 15. CDR3 bases: TGTGCCAGCAGCCGATCCGGAGGGGCGGGAGTTGCAGATACGCAGTATTTT. It is translated as CASSRSGGAGVADTQYF.

The table lists this clonotype with a few counts. The chain employs TRBV19 and TRBJ2-1; 11 positions agree with TRBD2. From germline, CDR1 is LNHDA and CDR2 SQIVND (reference sequence). The CDR3 has 19 amino acids. The V gene end was trimmed by 3 bases and the J gene end by 7 bases; junction bases not matched to a gene: 17. CDR3 sequence: CASSIGRYGTSGGENEQFF. The CDR3 DNA is TGTGCCAGTAGTATCGGGCGTTATGGCACTAGCGGGGGCGAAAATGAGCAGTTCTTC.

Only a few counts were recorded for this clonotype. The gene calls are TRBV7-8 and TRBJ1-2; the D is unclear. The germline V and J ends were trimmed by 1 base and 1 base, with 10 bases remaining between them. Germline V gives CDR1 SGHVS, CDR2 FQNEAQ. The CDR3 is 15 residues long. DNA of the CDR3: TGTGCCAGCAGCTTAGGGTTCGCCCTTAACTATGGCTACACCTTC. Protein product: CASSLGFALNYGYTF.

There are many counts of this clonotype. The chain joins TRBV12-3 or TRBV12-4 to TRBJ2-3, with D tentatively TRBD2 (6 bases). The V end was cut by 4 bases, the J end by 3 bases, with 17 bases between. The length of the CDR3 is 16 residues. The CDR3 sequence: CASSSAGRDLTDTQYF. Written as DNA, the CDR3 is TGTGCCAGCAGTTCCGCCGGCCGGGACTTAACAGATACGCAGTATTTT.

With regard to this clonotype: A clone one base away is much larger, so this may be a read error. The chain uses TRBV5-1 and TRBJ1-2, with D possibly being TRBD1 (5 bases). Trimming removed 4 bases from V and 6 bases from J, with 16 bases in between. Germline V gene data show CDR1 as SGHRS and CDR2 as YFSETQ. The CDR3 spans 14 residues. The CDR3 loop is CASSPGLGGDGYTF. The CDR3 bases are TGCGCCAGCAGCCCGGGCCTGGGGGGGGATGGCTACACCTTC.

Only a few counts were recorded for this clonotype. The chain carries TRBV7-6 and TRBJ2-1; 12 bases fit TRBD1. The V and J ends lost 3 bases and 8 bases, in that order; junction bases with no gene match: 11. The CDR3 totals 17 residues. The germline V gene has CDR1 SGHVS and CDR2 FNYEAQ. The CDR3: CASSFLGRDRGRDEQFF. The CDR3 DNA reads as TGTGCCAGCAGCTTTTTGGGACGGGACAGGGGGCGGGATGAGCAGTTCTTC.

Ten or more counts support this clonotype. This chain connects TRBV7-8 to TRBJ2-7, with 13 bases fitting TRBD2. Germline V lookup: CDR1 SGHVS, CDR2 FQNEAQ. The J segment lost 4 bases and the V segment lost 3 bases, leaving 6 bases of the junction unmatched. The CDR3 length is 16 residues. The CDR3 DNA sequence: TGTGCCAGCAGCTTTACCGGGACTAGCGGGATTTACGAGCAGTACTTC. Its protein product is CASSFTGTSGIYEQYF. The full variable domain, completed using reference TRBV7-8 and TRBJ2-7, is GAGVSQSPRYKVAKRGQDVALRCDPISGHVSLFWYQQALGQGPEFLTYFQNEAQLDKSGLPSDRFFAERPEGSVSTLKIQRTQQEDSAVYLCASSFTGTSGIYEQYFGPGTRLTVT.